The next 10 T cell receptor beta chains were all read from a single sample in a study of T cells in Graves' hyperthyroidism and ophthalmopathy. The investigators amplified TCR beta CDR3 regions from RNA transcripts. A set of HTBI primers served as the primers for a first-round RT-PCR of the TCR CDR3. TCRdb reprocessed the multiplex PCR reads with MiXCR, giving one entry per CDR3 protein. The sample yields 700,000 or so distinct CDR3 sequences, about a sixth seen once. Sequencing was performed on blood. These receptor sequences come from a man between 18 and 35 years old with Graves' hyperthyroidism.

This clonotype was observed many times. The CDR3 spells CASSQRDQPQHF. In DNA form, the CDR3 reads TGTGCCAGCAGCCAACGAGATCAGCCCCAGCATTTT. The chain uses TRBV6-1 and TRBJ1-5, with D unresolved. CDR1 and CDR2 from the germline V gene are MNHNS and SASEGT. Trimming pared 6 bases from V and 5 bases from J, leaving 8 bases between. The CDR3 spans 12 residues.

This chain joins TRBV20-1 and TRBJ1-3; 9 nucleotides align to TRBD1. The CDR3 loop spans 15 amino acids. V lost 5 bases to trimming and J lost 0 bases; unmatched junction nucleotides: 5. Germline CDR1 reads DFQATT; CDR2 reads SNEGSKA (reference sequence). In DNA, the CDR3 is TGCAGTGCTCAACAGGGGGCGGACTCTGGAAACACCATATATTTT. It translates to CSAQQGADSGNTIYF.

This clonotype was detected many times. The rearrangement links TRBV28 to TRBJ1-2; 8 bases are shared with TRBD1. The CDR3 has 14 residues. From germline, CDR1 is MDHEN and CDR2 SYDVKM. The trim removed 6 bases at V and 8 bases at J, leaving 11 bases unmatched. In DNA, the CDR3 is TGTGCCAGCAGACTACAGGGGGGTCGAGAGGGCTACACCTTC. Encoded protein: CASRLQGGREGYTF.

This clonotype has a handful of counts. The CDR3 DNA is TGTGCCAGCAGCAAAGCGATAATCACCGGGGAGCTGTTTTTT. Its protein product is CASSKAIITGELFF. The gene calls are TRBV7-8 and TRBJ2-2; D remains ambiguous. CDR3 length: 14 amino acids. V lost 5 bases to trimming and J lost 4 bases, with 11 bases between them. Germline loops: CDR1 SGHVS, CDR2 FQNEAQ.

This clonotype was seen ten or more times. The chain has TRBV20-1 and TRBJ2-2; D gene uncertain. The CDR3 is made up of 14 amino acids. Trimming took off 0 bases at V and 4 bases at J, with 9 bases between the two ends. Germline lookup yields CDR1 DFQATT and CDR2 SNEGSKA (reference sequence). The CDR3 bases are TGCAGTGCTAGAGACGTCGCACCCACCGGGGAGCTGTTTTTT. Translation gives CSARDVAPTGELFF.

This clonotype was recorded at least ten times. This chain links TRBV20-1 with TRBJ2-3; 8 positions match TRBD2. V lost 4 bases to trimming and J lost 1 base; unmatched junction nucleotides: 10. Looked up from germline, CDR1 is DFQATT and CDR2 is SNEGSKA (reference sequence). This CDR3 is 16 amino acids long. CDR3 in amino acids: CSATSSAGVGTDTQYF. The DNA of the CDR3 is TGCAGTGCTACTTCTTCAGCGGGAGTGGGCACAGATACGCAGTATTTT.

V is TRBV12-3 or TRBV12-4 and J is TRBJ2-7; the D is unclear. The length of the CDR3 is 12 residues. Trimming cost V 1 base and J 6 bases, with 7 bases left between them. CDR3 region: CASSLGATEQYF. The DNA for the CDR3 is TGTGCCAGCAGTTTAGGAGCGACCGAGCAGTACTTC.

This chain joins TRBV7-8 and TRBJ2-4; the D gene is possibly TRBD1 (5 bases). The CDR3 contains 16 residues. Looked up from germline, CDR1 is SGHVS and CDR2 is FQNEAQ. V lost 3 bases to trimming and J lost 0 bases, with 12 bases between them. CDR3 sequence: CASSLSRVGAKNIQYF. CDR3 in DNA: TGTGCCAGCAGCTTGAGCAGGGTGGGAGCCAAAAACATTCAGTACTTC.

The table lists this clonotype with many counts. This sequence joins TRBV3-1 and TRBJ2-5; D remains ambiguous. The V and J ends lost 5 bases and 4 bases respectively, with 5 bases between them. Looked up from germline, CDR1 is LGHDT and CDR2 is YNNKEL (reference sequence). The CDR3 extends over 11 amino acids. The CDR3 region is CASSTRETQYF. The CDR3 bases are TGTGCCAGCAGCACCCGAGAGACCCAGTACTTC.

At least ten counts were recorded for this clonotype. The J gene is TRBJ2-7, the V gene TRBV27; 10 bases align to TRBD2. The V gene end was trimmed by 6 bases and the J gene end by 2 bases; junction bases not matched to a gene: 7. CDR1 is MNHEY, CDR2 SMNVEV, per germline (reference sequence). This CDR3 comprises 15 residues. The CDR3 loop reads CASSYTSGETYEQYF. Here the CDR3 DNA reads TGTGCCAGCAGCTACACTAGCGGGGAAACCTACGAGCAGTACTTC.